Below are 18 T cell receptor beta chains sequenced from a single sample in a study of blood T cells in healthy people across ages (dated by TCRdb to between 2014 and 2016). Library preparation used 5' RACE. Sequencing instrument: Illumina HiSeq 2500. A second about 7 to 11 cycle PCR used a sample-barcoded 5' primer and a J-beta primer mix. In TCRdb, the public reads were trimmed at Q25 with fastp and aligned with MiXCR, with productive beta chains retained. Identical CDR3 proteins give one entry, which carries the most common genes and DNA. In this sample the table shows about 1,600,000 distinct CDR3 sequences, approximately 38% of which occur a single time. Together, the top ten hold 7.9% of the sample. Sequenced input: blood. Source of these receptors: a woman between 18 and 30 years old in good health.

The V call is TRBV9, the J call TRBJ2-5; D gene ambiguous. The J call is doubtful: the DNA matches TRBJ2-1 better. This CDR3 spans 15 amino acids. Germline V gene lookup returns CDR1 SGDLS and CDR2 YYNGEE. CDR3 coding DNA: TGTGCCAGCAGCGTAGTCGCCAGTGTTCAAGAGACCCAGTTCTTC. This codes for CASSVVASVQETQFF.

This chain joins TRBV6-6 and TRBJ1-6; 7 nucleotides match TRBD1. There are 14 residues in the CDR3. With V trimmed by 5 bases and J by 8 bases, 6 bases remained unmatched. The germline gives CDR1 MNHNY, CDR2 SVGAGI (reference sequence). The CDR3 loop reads CASSRDSGHSPLHF. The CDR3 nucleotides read TGTGCCAGCAGTAGGGACAGCGGGCATTCACCCCTCCACTTT.

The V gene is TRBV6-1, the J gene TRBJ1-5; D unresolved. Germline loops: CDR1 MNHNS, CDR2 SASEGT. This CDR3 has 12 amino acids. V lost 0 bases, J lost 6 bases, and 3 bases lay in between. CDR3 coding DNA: TGTGCCAGCAGTGAAGCGCTTCAGCCCCAGCATTTT. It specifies CASSEALQPQHF.

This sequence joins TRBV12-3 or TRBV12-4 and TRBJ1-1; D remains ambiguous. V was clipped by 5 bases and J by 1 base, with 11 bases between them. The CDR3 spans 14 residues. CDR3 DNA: TGTGCCAGCAGTGTTAATGTGGGGAACACTGAAGCTTTCTTT. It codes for CASSVNVGNTEAFF.

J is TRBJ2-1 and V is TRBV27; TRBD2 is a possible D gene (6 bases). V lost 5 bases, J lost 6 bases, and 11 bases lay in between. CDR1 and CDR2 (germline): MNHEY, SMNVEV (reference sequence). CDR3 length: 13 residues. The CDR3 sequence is CASSRDLGNEQFF. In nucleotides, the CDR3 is TGTGCCAGCAGTCGGGACTTGGGCAATGAGCAGTTCTTC.

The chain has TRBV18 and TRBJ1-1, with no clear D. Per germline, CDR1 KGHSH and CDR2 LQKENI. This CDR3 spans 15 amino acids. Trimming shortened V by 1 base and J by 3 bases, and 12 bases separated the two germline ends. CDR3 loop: CASSPQLGADTEAFF. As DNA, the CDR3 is TGTGCCAGCTCACCACAATTGGGAGCTGACACTGAAGCTTTCTTT.

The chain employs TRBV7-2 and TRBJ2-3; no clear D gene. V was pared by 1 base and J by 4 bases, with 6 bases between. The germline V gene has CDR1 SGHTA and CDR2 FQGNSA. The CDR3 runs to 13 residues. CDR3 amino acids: CASSLVMPDTQYF. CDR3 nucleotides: TGTGCCAGCAGCTTAGTCATGCCAGATACGCAGTATTTT.

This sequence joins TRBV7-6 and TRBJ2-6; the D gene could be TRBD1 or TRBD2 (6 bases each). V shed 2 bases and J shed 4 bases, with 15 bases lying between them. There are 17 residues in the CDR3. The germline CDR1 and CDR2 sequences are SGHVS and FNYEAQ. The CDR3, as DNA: TGTGCCAGCAGCTTAAAGGTCTCGGGGGCGGGGGCCAACGTCCTGACTTTC. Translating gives CASSLKVSGAGANVLTF.

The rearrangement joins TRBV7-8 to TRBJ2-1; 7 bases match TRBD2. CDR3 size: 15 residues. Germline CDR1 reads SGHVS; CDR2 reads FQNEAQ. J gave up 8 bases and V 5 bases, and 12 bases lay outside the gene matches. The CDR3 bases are TGTGCCAGCAGCCCGCGGGAGAGGGTTGGCCATGAGCAGTTCTTC. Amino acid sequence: CASSPRERVGHEQFF.

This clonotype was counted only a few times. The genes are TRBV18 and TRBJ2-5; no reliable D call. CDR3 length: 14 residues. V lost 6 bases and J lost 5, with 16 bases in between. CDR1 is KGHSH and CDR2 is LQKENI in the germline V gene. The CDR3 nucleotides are TGTGCCAGCTCCCGTCGCCAGGAAGGTGAGACCCAGTACTTC. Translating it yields CASSRRQEGETQYF.

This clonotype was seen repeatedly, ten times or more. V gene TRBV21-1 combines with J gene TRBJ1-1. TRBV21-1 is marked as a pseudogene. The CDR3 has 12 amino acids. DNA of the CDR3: TGTGCCAGCAGCAAAAAGGGAGCTGAAGCTTTCTTT. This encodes CASSKKGAEAFF.

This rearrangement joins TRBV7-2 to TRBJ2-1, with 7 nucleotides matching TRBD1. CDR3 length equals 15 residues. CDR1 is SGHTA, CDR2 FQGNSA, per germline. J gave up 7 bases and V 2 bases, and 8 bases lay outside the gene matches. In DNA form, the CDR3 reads TGTGCCAGCAGCTTAACCCGACAGGGATGGAATGAGCAGTTCTTC. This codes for CASSLTRQGWNEQFF.

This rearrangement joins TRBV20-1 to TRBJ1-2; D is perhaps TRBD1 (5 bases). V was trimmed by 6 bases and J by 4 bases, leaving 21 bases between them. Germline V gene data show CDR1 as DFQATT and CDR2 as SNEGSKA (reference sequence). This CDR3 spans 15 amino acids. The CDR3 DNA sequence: TGCAGTGCCCGGAGGGAAGAGGAGGGGCTCTATGGCTACACCTTC. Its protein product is CSARREEEGLYGYTF.

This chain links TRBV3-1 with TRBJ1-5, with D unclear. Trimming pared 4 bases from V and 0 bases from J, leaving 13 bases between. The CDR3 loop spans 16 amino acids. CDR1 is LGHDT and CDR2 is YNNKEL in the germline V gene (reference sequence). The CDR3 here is CASSLGGGDSNQPQHF. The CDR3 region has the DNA TGTGCCAGCAGCCTAGGCGGCGGGGATAGCAATCAGCCCCAGCATTTT. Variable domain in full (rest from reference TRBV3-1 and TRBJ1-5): DTAVSQTPKYLVTQMGNDKSIKCEQNLGHDTMYWYKQDSKKFLKIMFSYNNKELIINETVPNRFSPKSPDKAHLNLHINSLELGDSAVYFCASSLGGGDSNQPQHFGDGTRLSIL.

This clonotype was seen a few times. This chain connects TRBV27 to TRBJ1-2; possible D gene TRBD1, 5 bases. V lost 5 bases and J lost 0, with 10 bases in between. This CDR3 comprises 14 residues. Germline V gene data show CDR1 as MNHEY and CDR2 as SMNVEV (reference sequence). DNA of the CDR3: TGTGCCAGCAGTCGGGGCCCAGCTAACTATGGCTACACCTTC. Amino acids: CASSRGPANYGYTF.

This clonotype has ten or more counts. The CDR3 coding sequence is TGTGCCAGCAGCCAAGAATCCGGAGCAGCCGAAAAACTGTTTTTT. Its protein product is CASSQESGAAEKLFF. The gene calls are TRBV4-2 and TRBJ1-4; no reliable D call. The germline gives CDR1 LGHNA, CDR2 YNFKEQ. This CDR3 has 15 residues. V lost 0 bases and J 8 bases, leaving 13 bases between the germline ends.

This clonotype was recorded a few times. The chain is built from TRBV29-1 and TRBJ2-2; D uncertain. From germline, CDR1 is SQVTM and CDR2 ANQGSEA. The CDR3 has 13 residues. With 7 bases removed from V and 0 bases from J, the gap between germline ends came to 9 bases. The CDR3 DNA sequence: TGCAGCGGCTTCGAGCCGAACACCGGGGAGCTGTTTTTT. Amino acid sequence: CSGFEPNTGELFF.

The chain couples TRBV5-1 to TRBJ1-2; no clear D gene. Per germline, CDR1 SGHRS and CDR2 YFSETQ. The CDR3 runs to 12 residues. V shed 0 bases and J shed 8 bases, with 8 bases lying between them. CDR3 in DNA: TGCGCCAGCAGCTTGGATGAGATGGGCTACACCTTC. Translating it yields CASSLDEMGYTF.